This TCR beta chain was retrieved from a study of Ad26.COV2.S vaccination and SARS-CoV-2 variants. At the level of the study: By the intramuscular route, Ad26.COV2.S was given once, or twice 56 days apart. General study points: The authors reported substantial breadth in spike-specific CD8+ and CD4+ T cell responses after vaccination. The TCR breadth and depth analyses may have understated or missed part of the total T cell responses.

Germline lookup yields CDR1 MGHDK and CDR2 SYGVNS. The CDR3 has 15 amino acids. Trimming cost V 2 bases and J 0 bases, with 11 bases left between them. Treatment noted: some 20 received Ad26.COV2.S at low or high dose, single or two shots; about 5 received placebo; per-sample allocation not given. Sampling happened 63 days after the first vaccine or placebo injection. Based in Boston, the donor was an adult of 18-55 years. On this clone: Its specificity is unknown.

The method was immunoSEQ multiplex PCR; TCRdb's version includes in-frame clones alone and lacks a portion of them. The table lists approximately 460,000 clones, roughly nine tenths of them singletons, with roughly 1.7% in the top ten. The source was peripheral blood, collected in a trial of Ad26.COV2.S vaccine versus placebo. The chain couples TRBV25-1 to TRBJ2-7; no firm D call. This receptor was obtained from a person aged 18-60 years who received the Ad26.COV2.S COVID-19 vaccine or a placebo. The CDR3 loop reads CASSEVTDSSYEQYF. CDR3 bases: TGTGCCAGCAGTGAAGTTACTGATAGCTCCTACGAGCAGTACTTC.